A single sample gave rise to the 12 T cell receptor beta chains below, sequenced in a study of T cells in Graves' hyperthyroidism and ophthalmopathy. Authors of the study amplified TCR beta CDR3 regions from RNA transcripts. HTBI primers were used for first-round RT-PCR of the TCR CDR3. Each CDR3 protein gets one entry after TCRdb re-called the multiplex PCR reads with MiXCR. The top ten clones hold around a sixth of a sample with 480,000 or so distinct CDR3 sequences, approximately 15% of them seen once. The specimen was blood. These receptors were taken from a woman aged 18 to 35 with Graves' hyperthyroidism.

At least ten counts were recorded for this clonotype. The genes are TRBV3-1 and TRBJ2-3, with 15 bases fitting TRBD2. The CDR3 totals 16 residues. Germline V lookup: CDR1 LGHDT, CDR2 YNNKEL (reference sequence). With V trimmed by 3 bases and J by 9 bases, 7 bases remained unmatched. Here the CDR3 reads CASSHGWTSGRVTQYF. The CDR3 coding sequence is TGTGCCAGCAGCCATGGCTGGACTAGCGGGAGGGTGACGCAGTATTTT.

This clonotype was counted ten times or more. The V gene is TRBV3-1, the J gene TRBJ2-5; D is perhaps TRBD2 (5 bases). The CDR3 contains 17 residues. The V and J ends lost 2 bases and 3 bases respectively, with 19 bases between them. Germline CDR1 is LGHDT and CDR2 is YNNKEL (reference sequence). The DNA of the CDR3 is TGTGCCAGCAGCCAACAACTATCGGTTCGGGGAGAAGAGACCCAGTACTTC. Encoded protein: CASSQQLSVRGEETQYF.

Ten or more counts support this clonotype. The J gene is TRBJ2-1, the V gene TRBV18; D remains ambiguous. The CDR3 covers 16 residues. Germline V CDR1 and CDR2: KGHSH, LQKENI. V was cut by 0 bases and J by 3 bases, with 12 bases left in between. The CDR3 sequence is CASSPPSPMGYNEQFF. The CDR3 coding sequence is TGTGCCAGCTCACCACCGTCCCCCATGGGCTACAATGAGCAGTTCTTC.

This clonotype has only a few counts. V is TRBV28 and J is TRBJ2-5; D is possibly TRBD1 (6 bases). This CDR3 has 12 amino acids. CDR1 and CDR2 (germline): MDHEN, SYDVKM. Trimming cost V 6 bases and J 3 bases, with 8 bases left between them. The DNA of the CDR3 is TGTGCCAGCAGCACAGGGAAAGAGACCCAGTACTTC. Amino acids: CASSTGKETQYF.

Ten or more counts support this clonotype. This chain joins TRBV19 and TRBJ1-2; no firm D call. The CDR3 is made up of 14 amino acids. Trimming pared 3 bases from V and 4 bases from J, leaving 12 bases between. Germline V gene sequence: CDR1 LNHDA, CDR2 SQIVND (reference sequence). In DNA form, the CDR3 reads TGTGCCAGTAGTATCGGAGCAATCTCCTATGGCTACACCTTC. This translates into CASSIGAISYGYTF.

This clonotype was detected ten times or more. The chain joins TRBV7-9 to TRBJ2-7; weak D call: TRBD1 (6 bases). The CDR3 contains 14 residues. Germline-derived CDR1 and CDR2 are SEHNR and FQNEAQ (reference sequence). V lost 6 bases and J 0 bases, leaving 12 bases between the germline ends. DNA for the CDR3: TGTGCCAGCAGTTCCGACAGGTACTCCTACGAGCAGTACTTC. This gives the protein CASSSDRYSYEQYF.

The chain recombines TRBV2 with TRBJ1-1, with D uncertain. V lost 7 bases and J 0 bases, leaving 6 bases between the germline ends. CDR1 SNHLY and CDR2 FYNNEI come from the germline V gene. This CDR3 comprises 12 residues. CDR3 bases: TGTGCCAGCATTCTAATGAACACTGAAGCTTTCTTT. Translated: CASILMNTEAFF.

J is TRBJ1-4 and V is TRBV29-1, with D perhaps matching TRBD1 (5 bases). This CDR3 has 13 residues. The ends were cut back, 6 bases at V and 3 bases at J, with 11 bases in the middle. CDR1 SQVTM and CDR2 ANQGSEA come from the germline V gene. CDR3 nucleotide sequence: TGCAGCGTCGGGGGGGGGGCTAATGAAAAACTGTTTTTT. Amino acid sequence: CSVGGGANEKLFF.

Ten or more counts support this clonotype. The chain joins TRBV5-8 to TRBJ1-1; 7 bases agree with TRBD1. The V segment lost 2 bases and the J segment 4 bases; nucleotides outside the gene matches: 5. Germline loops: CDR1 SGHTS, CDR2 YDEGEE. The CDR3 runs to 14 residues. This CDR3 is CASSFSNRGTEAFF. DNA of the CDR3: TGTGCCAGCAGCTTTAGTAACAGGGGCACTGAAGCTTTCTTT.

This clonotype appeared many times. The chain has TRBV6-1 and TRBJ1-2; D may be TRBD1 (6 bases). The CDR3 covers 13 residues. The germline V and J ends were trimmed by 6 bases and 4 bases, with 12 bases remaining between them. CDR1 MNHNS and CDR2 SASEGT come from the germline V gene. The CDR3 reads CASSSGQLYGYTF. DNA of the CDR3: TGTGCCAGCAGCTCGGGACAACTCTATGGCTACACCTTC.

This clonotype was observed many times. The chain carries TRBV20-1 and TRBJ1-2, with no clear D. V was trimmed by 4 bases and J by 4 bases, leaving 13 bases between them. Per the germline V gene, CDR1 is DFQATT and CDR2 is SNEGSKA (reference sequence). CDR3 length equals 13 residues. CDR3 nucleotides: TGCAGTGCTACGGACCAAGGGAGCTATGGCTACACCTTC. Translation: CSATDQGSYGYTF.

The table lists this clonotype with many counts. This CDR3 reads CASTETGYTEAFF. DNA of the CDR3: TGTGCCAGTACCGAGACAGGGTACACTGAAGCTTTCTTT. V gene TRBV6-1 combines with J gene TRBJ1-1, with 7 nucleotides matching TRBD1. CDR1 is MNHNS and CDR2 is SASEGT in the germline V gene. The CDR3 extends over 13 amino acids. Trimming cost V 9 bases and J 3 bases; bases outside gene matches: 7.